This TCR beta chain appears in the sequencing data of a study of identical twins. The CDR3 length is 15 residues. From germline, CDR1 is MNHEY and CDR2 SVGAGI. The V end lost 0 bases, the J end lost 10 bases, and 13 bases lay between the germline ends. TCRdb used MiXCR to reprocess the 5' RACE reads, holding one entry per CDR3 protein. Of about 330,000 distinct CDR3 sequences listed, 9% to 15% are singletons. These same data were also listed under a study on yellow fever vaccine responses in identical twins.

This receptor was taken from a woman younger than 35 in good health. The sequenced sample consisted of CD8+ T cells sorted from blood. The rearrangement joins TRBV6-5 to TRBJ1-6, with D uncertain. The CDR3 protein is CASSYSIGLLSPLHF. CDR3 DNA sequence: TGTGCCAGCAGTTACTCGATTGGGTTGTTGTCACCCCTCCACTTT.